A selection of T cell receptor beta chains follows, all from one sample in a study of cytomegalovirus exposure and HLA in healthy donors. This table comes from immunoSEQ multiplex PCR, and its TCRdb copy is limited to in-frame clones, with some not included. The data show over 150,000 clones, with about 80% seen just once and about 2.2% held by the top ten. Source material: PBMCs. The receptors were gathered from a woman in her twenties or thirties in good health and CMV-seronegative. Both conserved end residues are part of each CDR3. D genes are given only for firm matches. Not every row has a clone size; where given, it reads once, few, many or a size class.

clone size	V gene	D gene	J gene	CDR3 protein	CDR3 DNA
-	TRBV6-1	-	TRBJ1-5	CASNGAGGQPQHF	TGTGCCAGCAACGGAGCGGGCGGTCAGCCCCAGCATTTT
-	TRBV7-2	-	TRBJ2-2	CASSFVASGELFF	TGTGCCAGCAGCTTCGTAGCATCCGGGGAGCTGTTTTTT
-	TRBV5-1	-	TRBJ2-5	CASSLWADQETQYF	TGCGCCAGCAGCTTGTGGGCAGATCAAGAGACCCAGTACTTC
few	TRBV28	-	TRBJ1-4	CASSPAGAGNEKLFF	TGTGCCAGCAGCCCTGCGGGGGCAGGTAATGAAAAACTGTTTTTT
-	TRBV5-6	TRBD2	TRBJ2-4	CASSLPGLADNKNIQYF	TGTGCCAGCAGCTTACCGGGACTAGCGGACAACAAAAACATTCAGTACTTC
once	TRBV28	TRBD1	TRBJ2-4	CASSPSDRENSQYF	TGTGCCAGCAGCCCCTCGGACAGGGAAAACAGTCAGTACTTC
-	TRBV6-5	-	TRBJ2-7	CASSYGRAYEQYF	TGTGCCAGCAGTTACGGGCGAGCCTACGAGCAGTACTTC
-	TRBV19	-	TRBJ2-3	CASSRDWSATQYF	TGTGCCAGTAGTAGGGACTGGTCGGCAACGCAGTATTTT
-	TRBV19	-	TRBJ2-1	CASSITGWSYNEQFF	TGTGCCAGTAGTATAACAGGGTGGTCCTACAATGAGCAGTTCTTC
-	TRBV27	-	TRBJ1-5	CASSWGTGNGDQPQHF	TGTGCCAGCAGTTGGGGAACAGGGAACGGGGATCAGCCCCAGCATTTT
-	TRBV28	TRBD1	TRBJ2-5	CASSFSSAGTDTQETQYF	TGTGCCAGCAGTTTTAGTTCCGCCGGGACAGACACCCAAGAGACCCAGTACTTC
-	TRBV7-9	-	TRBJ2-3	CASSSGTDTQYF	TGTGCCAGCAGCTCTGGCACAGATACGCAGTATTTT
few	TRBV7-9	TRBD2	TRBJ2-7	CASSPRGGLREQYF	TGTGCCAGCAGCCCTCGGGGGGGTTTGAGGGAGCAGTACTTC
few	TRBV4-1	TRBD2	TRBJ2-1	CASSQPLVGRYNEQFF	TGCGCCAGCAGCCAACCCCTCGTCGGGAGGTACAATGAGCAGTTCTTC